Sequencing of this TCR beta chain was carried out in a study of blood T cell repertoires in COVID-19. Assay used: immunoSEQ multiplex PCR; TCRdb lists only in-frame clones, some missing. The sample yields under 130,000 clones, approximately 89% seen once. With 1 base removed from V and 3 bases from J, the gap between germline ends came to 5 bases. CDR1 is SGHDT and CDR2 is YYEEEE in the germline V gene. This CDR3 contains 12 residues. The chain joins TRBV5-6 to TRBJ2-7, with D unclear. The TCR originated in a woman of 80 years or more in a cohort sampled during active COVID-19. Sequencing was done on a sample of peripheral blood. The CDR3: CASSLYFYEQYF. CDR3 sequence (DNA): TGTGCCAGCAGCTTGTATTTCTACGAGCAGTACTTC. Combining the CDR3 with reference TRBV5-6 and TRBJ2-7 gives the whole variable domain DAGVTQSPTHLIKTRGQQVTLRCSPKSGHDTVSWYQQALGQGPQFIFQYYEEEERQRGNFPDRFSGHQFPNYSSELNVNALLLGDSALYLCASSLYFYEQYFGPGTRLTVT.